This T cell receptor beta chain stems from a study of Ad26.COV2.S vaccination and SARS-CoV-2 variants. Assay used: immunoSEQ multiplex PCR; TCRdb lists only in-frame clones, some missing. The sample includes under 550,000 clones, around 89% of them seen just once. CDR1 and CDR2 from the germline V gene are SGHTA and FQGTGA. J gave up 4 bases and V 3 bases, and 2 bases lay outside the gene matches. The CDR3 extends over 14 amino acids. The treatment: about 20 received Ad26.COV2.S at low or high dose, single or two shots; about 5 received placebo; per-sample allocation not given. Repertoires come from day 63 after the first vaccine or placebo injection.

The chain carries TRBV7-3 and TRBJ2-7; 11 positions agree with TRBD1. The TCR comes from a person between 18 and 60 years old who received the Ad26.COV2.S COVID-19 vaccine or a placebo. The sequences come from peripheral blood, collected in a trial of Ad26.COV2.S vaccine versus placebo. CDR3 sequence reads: CASSLDRGPYEQYF. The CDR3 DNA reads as TGTGCCAGCAGCTTGGACAGGGGGCCTTACGAGCAGTACTTC.